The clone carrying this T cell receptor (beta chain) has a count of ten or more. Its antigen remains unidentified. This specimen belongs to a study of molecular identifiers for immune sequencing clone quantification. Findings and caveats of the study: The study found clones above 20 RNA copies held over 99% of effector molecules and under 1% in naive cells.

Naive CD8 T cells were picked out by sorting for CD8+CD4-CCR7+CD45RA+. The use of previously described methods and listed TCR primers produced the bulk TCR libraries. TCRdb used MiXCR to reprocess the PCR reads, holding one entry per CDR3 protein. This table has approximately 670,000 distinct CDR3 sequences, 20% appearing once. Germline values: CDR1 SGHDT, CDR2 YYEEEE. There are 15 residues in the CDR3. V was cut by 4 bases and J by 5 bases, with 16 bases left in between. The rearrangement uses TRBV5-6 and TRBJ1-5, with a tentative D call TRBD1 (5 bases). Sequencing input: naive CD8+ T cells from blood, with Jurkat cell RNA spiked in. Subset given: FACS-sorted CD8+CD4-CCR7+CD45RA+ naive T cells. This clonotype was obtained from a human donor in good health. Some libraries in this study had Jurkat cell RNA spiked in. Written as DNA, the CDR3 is TGTGCCAGCAGCCGGGGGGTGAGGATAGATCAGCCCCAGCATTTT. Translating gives CASSRGVRIDQPQHF. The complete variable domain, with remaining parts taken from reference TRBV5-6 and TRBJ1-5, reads DAGVTQSPTHLIKTRGQQVTLRCSPKSGHDTVSWYQQALGQGPQFIFQYYEEEERQRGNFPDRFSGHQFPNYSSELNVNALLLGDSALYLCASSRGVRIDQPQHFGDGTRLSIL.